The clone carrying this TCR beta chain was detected once. This entry comes from a study of T cell changes during pregnancy in multiple sclerosis. The V and J ends lost 5 bases and 8 bases, in that order; junction bases with no gene match: 4. The CDR3 length is 12 residues. Per the germline V gene, CDR1 is MGHDK and CDR2 is SYGVNS. The repertoire was sequenced with immunoSEQ multiplex PCR; TCRdb's copy has only in-frame clones and lacks some. Here the sample spans approximately 32,000 clones, roughly 90% being singletons. This clonotype was sampled from a female donor in good health, enrolled as a control in a pregnancy study. The material was peripheral blood, obtained in the third trimester of pregnancy. The V gene is TRBV25-1, the J gene TRBJ1-2; 8 nucleotides match TRBD1. Here the CDR3 reads CASSWTGKGYTF. The CDR3 DNA sequence: TGTGCCAGCAGTTGGACAGGGAAGGGCTACACCTTC.